This T cell receptor (beta chain) was identified in a study of T-cell reconstitution after alpha-beta-depleted transplantation in children. Unique molecular identifiers were incorporated into the prepared TCRbeta library. Using its own MiXCR run on the PCR reads, TCRdb lists one record per CDR3 protein. The sample includes a few hundred thousand distinct CDR3 sequences, around 9.9% of them seen just once. The germline CDR1 and CDR2 sequences are SGHTA and FQGTGA. V was clipped by 4 bases and J by 4 bases; unmatched bases: 6. The CDR3 contains 16 residues. This clonotype has a count of ten or more. The source was PBMCs, collected before TCRalphabeta/CD19-depleted stem cell transplant. This sequence originates from a child younger than two with acute myeloid leukemia, due to receive a stem cell transplant. The V gene is TRBV7-3, the J gene TRBJ1-6; 8 bases fit TRBD1. CDR3 coding DNA: TGTGCCAGCAGCTCCCAGGGGGCCCAATATAATTCACCCCTCCACTTT. This codes for CASSSQGAQYNSPLHF.